The 13 T cell receptor beta chains given below trace back to one sample, sequenced in a study of blood T cell repertoires in COVID-19. The protocol was immunoSEQ multiplex PCR, while the TCRdb copy is restricted to in-frame clones and leaves out a portion. The data show 170,000 or so clones, around 82% seen once. The sample was peripheral blood. The receptors were gathered from a man between 18 and 35 years old with active or convalescent COVID-19.

This clone was seen a few times. The rearrangement links TRBV18 to TRBJ2-5; 11 positions match TRBD2. Germline lookup yields CDR1 KGHSH and CDR2 LQKENI. V was clipped by 5 bases and J by 2 bases; unmatched bases: 13. The CDR3 runs 18 residues. The CDR3 protein is CASSSFITSGSWQETQYF. Written as DNA, the CDR3 is TGTGCCAGCTCATCTTTCATTACTAGCGGGAGCTGGCAAGAGACCCAGTACTTC.

This sequence joins TRBV19 and TRBJ1-1; D call uncertain. The CDR3 contains 13 residues. Germline CDR1 reads LNHDA; CDR2 reads SQIVND (reference sequence). Trimming stripped 3 bases from V and 4 bases from J, with 9 bases between. In DNA, the CDR3 is TGTGCCAGTAGTATCGGGGAGGGCACTGAAGCTTTCTTT. Its translation is CASSIGEGTEAFF.

The rearrangement joins TRBV5-1 to TRBJ2-2; no reliable D call. The V gene's germline CDR1 is SGHRS and CDR2 YFSETQ. The ends were cut back, 4 bases at V and 0 bases at J, with 10 bases in the middle. There are 15 residues in the CDR3. The CDR3 DNA reads as TGCGCCAGCAGCGGGTCGGGTCCGAACACCGGGGAGCTGTTTTTT. Residues: CASSGSGPNTGELFF.

The CDR3 protein is CATSVAAGNEQYF. The CDR3 DNA reads as TGTGCCACCAGTGTTGCGGCAGGGAACGAGCAGTACTTC. V gene TRBV24-1 combines with J gene TRBJ2-7, with D possibly TRBD1 on 5 matching bases. The CDR3 is 13 residues long. Trimming stripped 5 bases from V and 5 bases from J, with 12 bases between. Germline lookup yields CDR1 KGHDR and CDR2 SFDVKD.

This chain uses TRBV6-2 or TRBV6-3 with TRBJ2-5, with 8 bases that match TRBD1. The CDR3 has 16 amino acids. V lost 5 bases to trimming and J lost 4 bases; unmatched junction nucleotides: 12. In germline, CDR1 is MNHEY, CDR2 SVGEGT. CDR3 DNA sequence: TGTGCCAGCAGTCACACAATGGACAGGGAACGAGAGACCCAGTACTTC. Protein: CASSHTMDRERETQYF.

The chain is built from TRBV9 and TRBJ2-7; the match to TRBD2 covers 11 bases. The ends lost 0 bases at V and 3 bases at J; junction bases unmatched: 8. Germline values: CDR1 SGDLS, CDR2 YYNGEE. This CDR3 is built from 17 residues. DNA of the CDR3: TGTGCCAGCAGCGTAGACGCCGGACTAGCGGGTGTCTACGAGCAGTACTTC. Translating gives CASSVDAGLAGVYEQYF.

The chain employs TRBV29-1 and TRBJ1-2; tentatively, D is TRBD1 (6 bases). Germline CDR1 and CDR2: SQVTM and ANQGSEA. This CDR3 contains 13 residues. V was trimmed by 5 bases and J by 2 bases, leaving 12 bases between them. CDR3 amino acids: CSVLVQGNYGYTF. For the CDR3, the DNA is TGCAGCGTTTTGGTCCAGGGGAACTATGGCTACACCTTC.

The V and J genes are TRBV5-8 and TRBJ2-6, with D unresolved. V was cut by 0 bases and J by 0 bases, with 19 bases left in between. The CDR3 length is 20 residues. Germline loops: CDR1 SGHTS, CDR2 YDEGEE. The CDR3, as DNA: TGTGCCAGCAGCTTGGACAGCAGCCCCGTAACGAGCTCTGGGGCCAACGTCCTGACTTTC. Translating it yields CASSLDSSPVTSSGANVLTF.

The J gene is TRBJ1-6, the V gene TRBV5-6, with TRBD1 matching 8 bases. J was trimmed by 6 bases and V by 7 bases; bases with no gene match: 15. Germline V lookup: CDR1 SGHDT, CDR2 YYEEEE. The CDR3 spans 17 residues. The DNA for the CDR3 is TGTGCCAGCGGAATGGTCGACTCCAGGGGGCTTAATTCACCCCTCCACTTT. Amino acids: CASGMVDSRGLNSPLHF.

A few counts support this clone. The gene calls are TRBV3-1 (or the pseudogene TRBV3-2) and TRBJ1-6, with D hard to call. The germline V and J ends were trimmed by 2 bases and 0 bases, with 8 bases remaining between them. The CDR3 totals 16 residues. The germline V gene has CDR1 LGHDT and CDR2 YNNKEL (reference sequence). Here the CDR3 DNA reads TGTGCCAGCAGCCAAAGTCGGAGCTCCTATAATTCACCCCTCCACTTT. Residues: CASSQSRSSYNSPLHF.

This rearrangement joins TRBV5-1 to TRBJ2-1; maybe TRBD2 (7 bases). Looked up from germline, CDR1 is SGHRS and CDR2 is YFSETQ. The CDR3 extends over 15 amino acids. V lost 2 bases to trimming and J lost 0 bases, with 9 bases between them. The CDR3 DNA reads as TGCGCCAGCAGCTTACGGGGGGCCTCCTACAATGAGCAGTTCTTC. It codes for CASSLRGASYNEQFF.

The rearrangement joins TRBV6-1 to TRBJ1-5; D uncertain. The CDR3 has 17 amino acids. CDR1 and CDR2 (germline): MNHNS, SASEGT. V lost 3 bases and J 7 bases, leaving 22 bases between the germline ends. CDR3 in DNA: TGTGCCAGCAGTGAGTTGATCCTTGCGGCGGGATACCAGCCCCAGCATTTT. Encoded protein: CASSELILAAGYQPQHF.

This chain uses TRBV4-3 with TRBJ2-1, with 7 nucleotides matching TRBD2. Germline trimming cut 3 bases from V and 6 bases from J; bases unmatched to any gene: 14. The CDR3 has 17 residues. Germline CDR1 reads LGHNA; CDR2 reads YSLEER. The chain's CDR3 is CASSQEISGTTINEQFF. CDR3 nucleotides: TGCGCCAGCAGCCAGGAGATATCCGGGACTACCATCAATGAGCAGTTCTTC.